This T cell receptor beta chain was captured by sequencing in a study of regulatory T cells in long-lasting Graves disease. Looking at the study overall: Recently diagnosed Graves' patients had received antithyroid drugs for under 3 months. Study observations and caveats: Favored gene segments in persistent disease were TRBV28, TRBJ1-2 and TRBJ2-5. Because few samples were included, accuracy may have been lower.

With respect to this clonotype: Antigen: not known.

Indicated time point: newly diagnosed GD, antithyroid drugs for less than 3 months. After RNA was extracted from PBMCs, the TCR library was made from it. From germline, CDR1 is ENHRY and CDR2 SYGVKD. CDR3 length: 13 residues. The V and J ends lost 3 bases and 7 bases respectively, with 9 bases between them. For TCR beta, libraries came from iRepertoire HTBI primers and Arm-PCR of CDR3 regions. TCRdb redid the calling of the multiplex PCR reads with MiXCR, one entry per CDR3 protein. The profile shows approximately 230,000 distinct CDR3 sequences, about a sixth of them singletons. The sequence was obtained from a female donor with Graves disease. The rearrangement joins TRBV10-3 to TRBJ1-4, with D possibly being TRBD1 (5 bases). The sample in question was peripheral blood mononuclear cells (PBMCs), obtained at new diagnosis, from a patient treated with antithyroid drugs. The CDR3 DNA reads TGTGCCATCAGTGATGGGAGGGGTGAAAAACTGTTTTTT. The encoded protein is CAISDGRGEKLFF.